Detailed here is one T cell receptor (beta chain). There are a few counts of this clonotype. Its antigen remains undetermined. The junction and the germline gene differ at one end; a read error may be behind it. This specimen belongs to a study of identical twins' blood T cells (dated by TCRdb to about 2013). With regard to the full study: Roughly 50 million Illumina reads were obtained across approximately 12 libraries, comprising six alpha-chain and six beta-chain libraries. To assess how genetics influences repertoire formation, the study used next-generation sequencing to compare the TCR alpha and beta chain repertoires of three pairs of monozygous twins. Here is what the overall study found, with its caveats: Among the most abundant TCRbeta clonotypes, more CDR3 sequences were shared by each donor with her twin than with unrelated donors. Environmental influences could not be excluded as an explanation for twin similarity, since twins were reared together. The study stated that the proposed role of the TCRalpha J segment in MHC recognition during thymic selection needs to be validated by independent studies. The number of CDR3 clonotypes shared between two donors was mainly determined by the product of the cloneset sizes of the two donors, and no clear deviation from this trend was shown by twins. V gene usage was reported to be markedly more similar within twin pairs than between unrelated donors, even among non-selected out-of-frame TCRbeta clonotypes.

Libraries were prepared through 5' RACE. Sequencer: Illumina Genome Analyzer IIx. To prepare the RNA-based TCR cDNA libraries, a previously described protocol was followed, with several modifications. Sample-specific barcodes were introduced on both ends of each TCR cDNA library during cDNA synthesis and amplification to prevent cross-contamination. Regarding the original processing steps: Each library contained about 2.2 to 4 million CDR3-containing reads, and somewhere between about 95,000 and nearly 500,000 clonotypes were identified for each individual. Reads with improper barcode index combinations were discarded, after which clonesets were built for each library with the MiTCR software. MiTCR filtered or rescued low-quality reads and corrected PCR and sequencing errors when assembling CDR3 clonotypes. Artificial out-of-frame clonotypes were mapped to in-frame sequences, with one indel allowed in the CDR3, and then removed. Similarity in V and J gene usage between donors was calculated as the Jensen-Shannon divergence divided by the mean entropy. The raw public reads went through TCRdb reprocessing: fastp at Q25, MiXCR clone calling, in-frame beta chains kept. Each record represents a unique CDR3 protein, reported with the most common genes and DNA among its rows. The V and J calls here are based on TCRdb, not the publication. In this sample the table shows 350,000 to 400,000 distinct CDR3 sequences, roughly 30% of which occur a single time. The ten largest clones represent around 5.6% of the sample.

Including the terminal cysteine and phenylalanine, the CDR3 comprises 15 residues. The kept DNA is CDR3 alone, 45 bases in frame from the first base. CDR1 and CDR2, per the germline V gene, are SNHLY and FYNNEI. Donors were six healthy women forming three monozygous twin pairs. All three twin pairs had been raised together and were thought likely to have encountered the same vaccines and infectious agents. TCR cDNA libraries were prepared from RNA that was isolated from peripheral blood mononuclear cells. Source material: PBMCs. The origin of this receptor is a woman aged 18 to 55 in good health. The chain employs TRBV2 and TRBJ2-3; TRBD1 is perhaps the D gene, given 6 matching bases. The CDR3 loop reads CTSSEAQGYTDTQYF. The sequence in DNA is TGTACCAGCAGTGAAGCACAGGGATACACAGATACGCAGTATTTT.